This T cell receptor (beta chain) was found in a study of graft-versus-host responses after intestinal transplantation. For the study at large: Multivisceral, liver-intestinal, or isolated intestinal grafts were transplanted into recipients. Anti-thymocyte globulin induction preceded three to four years of tacrolimus and steroid maintenance in all recipients.

Germline V gene sequence: CDR1 SGHTA, CDR2 FQGNSA. V was pared by 0 bases and J by 7 bases, with 6 bases of the junction left unmatched. The CDR3 has 15 amino acids. This table comes from immunoSEQ multiplex PCR, and its TCRdb copy is limited to in-frame clones, with some not included. The sample yields tens of thousands of clones, about nine tenths seen once. Study-wide results and caveats: Some GvH clones appeared in ileal mucosa or blood before recipient bone marrow.

Turning to this clone: Its matching antigen is unknown.

This chain connects TRBV7-2 to TRBJ1-5; 7 bases fit TRBD1. This specimen consisted of unstimulated CD4+ T cells sorted from spleen or lymph node cells, obtained before transplant. The receptor's source is a human donor who was the organ donor for an intestinal transplant. CDR3 region: CASSLATGLGQPQHF. The CDR3 DNA follows: TGTGCCAGCAGCTTAGCGACAGGGCTGGGCCAGCCCCAGCATTTT.